The 16 T cell receptor beta chains in this list originate from one sample, sequenced in a study of tumor-infiltrating lymphocytes in primary liver carcinoma. The roughly 20-31 mg bulk tissue piece was not sorted before simultaneous RNA and DNA extraction. The authors made TCR beta cDNA from 450 to 600 ng total RNA with a constant-region primer. Library construction for TCR beta comprised three nested multiplex PCR rounds performed with slightly modified ARM-PCR. Rounds one and two of PCR, each of roughly 10 cycles, were primed with TRBV1-TRBV30 forward primers and a C-beta reverse primer. Via MiXCR, TCRdb re-called the multiplex PCR reads, giving one row per CDR3 protein. The sample contains some 95,000 distinct CDR3 sequences, about 70% of which appear only once. Sequencing used tumor-adjacent normal liver tissue. These receptors were taken from a man in his forties or fifties with primary liver carcinoma and hepatitis B virus infection.

The chain is built from TRBV18 and TRBJ2-5; D gene unclear. The germline V and J ends were trimmed by 6 bases and 2 bases, with 13 bases remaining between them. The CDR3 length is 14 residues. Germline CDR1 is KGHSH and CDR2 is LQKENI. The CDR3 DNA reads TGTGCCAGCTCCTCCGAGTGGAATCAAGAGACCCAGTACTTC. Its protein is CASSSEWNQETQYF.

With regard to this clonotype: A read error may account for a junction end that differs from germline. The chain is built from TRBV11-2 and TRBJ2-7; no firm D call. The CDR3 totals 13 residues. CDR1 is SGHAT and CDR2 is FQNNGV in the germline V gene. The DNA for the CDR3 is TGTGTCAGCAGCTTTAGGCTACTCTACGAACAGTACTTC. This sequence encodes CVSSFRLLYEQYF.

As concerns this clonotype: One end of the junction fails to match germline, which may point to a read error. The chain couples TRBV6-5 to TRBJ1-3; unclear D gene. In germline, CDR1 is MNHEY, CDR2 SVGAGI. The CDR3 is 15 amino acids. CDR3 in amino acids: CTRSREVKPGNTIYF. CDR3 DNA: TGTACCAGGAGCCGAGAGGTTAAACCTGGAAACACCATATATTTT.

On this clonotype itself: This sequence may be a read error, since a much larger clone differs from it by one base. The chain carries TRBV6-5 and TRBJ2-7; D may be TRBD1 (6 bases). Germline lookup yields CDR1 MNHEY and CDR2 SVGAGI. This CDR3 spans 12 amino acids. V lost 5 bases and J 13 bases, leaving 18 bases between the germline ends. The CDR3 DNA reads TGTGCCAGCAGTGCTGGACCGGACAGATCATACTTC. It translates to CASSAGPDRSYF.

On this clonotype itself: This may be a read error, as it is one base from a much larger clone. In DNA, the CDR3 is TGTGCCACCTCCCTGGGGCGGCGCCCTGGCTATGAGCAGTCCTTC. It specifies CATSLGRRPGYEQSF. The V gene is TRBV28, the J gene TRBJ2-1; TRBD1 might be the D (5 bases). Germline V CDR1 and CDR2: MDHEN, SYDVKM. CDR3 size: 15 residues.

The chain employs TRBV10-3 and TRBJ1-1; tentatively, D is TRBD1 (5 bases). The CDR3 runs 13 residues. Germline assignment: CDR1 ENHRY and CDR2 SYGVKD. This CDR3 reads CTTTGGEGTEAFF. CDR3 bases: TGTACCACCACGGGGGGAGAGGGCACTGAAGCTTTCTTT.

The genes are TRBV11-2 and TRBJ1-2, with D possibly TRBD1 on 5 matching bases. The length of the CDR3 is 14 residues. With 11 bases removed from V and 6 bases from J, the gap between germline ends came to 22 bases. CDR1 and CDR2 from the germline V gene are SGHAT and FQNNGV. The CDR3 here is CADSITGPLNGYTF. Here the CDR3 DNA reads TGTGCCGACAGCATCACTGGTCCGTTAAATGGCTACACCTTC.

Turning to this clonotype: Its ends do not fully match the called genes, so a read error is possible. The rearrangement joins TRBV24-1 to TRBJ2-2; possibly TRBD2 for D (5 bases). Germline lookup yields CDR1 KGHDR and CDR2 SFDVKD. This CDR3 contains 17 residues. CDR3 protein: CAISDSEGTANTGELFF. The CDR3 bases are TGTGCCATCAGTGATTCTGAGGGCACCGCGAACACCGGGGAGCTGTTTTTT.

About this clonotype: The missing conserved phenylalanine or tryptophan at the end of this CDR3 makes a read error likely. This chain links TRBV6-1 with TRBJ2-4; 8 bases are a match to TRBD1. The length of the CDR3 is 16 residues. With V trimmed by 6 bases and J by 6 bases, 13 bases remained unmatched. Germline V gives CDR1 MNHNS, CDR2 SASEGT. The CDR3 coding sequence is TGTGCCAGCAGCCCGGACCGAGACAGGGGAATAAACATTCAGTACCTC. Protein sequence: CASSPDRDRGINIQYL.

This clonotype has just a few counts. The gene calls are TRBV11-2 and TRBJ2-7, with TRBD1 as a possible D gene (5 bases). V lost 2 bases to trimming and J lost 2 bases, with 10 bases between them. CDR1 SGHAT and CDR2 FQNNGV come from the germline V gene. The CDR3 is 14 amino acids. CDR3 protein: CASSLRKGPYEQYF. The DNA of the CDR3 is TGTGCCAGCAGCTTACGTAAGGGGCCCTACGAGCAGTACTTC.

There are many counts of this clonotype. V is TRBV4-1 and J is TRBJ1-2; TRBD1 is a possible D gene (5 bases). V shed 3 bases and J shed 4 bases, with 15 bases lying between them. The CDR3 spans 15 residues. Germline-derived CDR1 and CDR2 are MGHRA and YSYEKL. CDR3: CASSQPTGAPYGYTF. For the CDR3, the DNA is TGCGCCAGCAGCCAGCCTACCGGGGCCCCCTATGGCTACACCTTC.

As to this clonotype: A read error may be the cause here, since a much bigger clone is one base away. The gene calls are TRBV6-1 and TRBJ1-5; weak D call: TRBD1 (5 bases). Germline CDR1 and CDR2: MNHNS and SASEGT. This CDR3 spans 14 amino acids. CDR3 in amino acids: CVSRQFDSNQPQHF. CDR3 nucleotide sequence: TGTGTCAGCAGACAGTTCGATAGCAATCAGCCCCAGCATTTT.

Comment on this clonotype: At one end, the junction sequence differs from germline, possibly due to a read error. This chain connects TRBV4-1 to TRBJ1-2; the D gene is possibly TRBD1 (5 bases). Germline lookup yields CDR1 MGHRA and CDR2 YSYEKL. This CDR3 region has 15 residues. The chain's CDR3 is CASSLITGANYDYTF. The CDR3 DNA reads as TGCGCCAGCAGCCTAATAACAGGAGCTAACTATGACTACACCTTC.

The chain combines TRBV15 with TRBJ2-5; 8 bases line up with TRBD1. The CDR3 is made up of 14 amino acids. Germline CDR1 LNHNV, CDR2 YYDKDF (reference sequence). The J segment lost 9 bases and the V segment lost 1 base, leaving 7 bases of the junction unmatched. CDR3 protein: CATSRGQGTGAQYF. CDR3 in DNA: TGTGCCACCAGCAGAGGACAGGGGACGGGGGCCCAGTACTTC.

About this clonotype itself: Just one base apart from a much larger clone, this may be a read error. V is TRBV12-3 or TRBV12-4 and J is TRBJ2-2; 11 bases agree with TRBD1. The CDR3 sequence is 15 residues long. J was trimmed by 5 bases and V by 4 bases; bases with no gene match: 3. CDR3 loop: CASSSGQGATGELFF. In DNA, the CDR3 is TGTGCCAGCAGTTCCGGACAGGGGGCTACCGGGGAGCTGTTTTTT.

This clonotype was picked up many times. The chain links TRBV7-8 to TRBJ2-3; the match to TRBD2 covers 10 bases. The trim removed 5 bases at V and 0 bases at J, leaving 5 bases unmatched. Germline values: CDR1 SGHVS, CDR2 FQNEAQ. The CDR3 contains 16 residues. CDR3 amino acids: CASSIETSGSTDTQYF. In nucleotides, the CDR3 is TGTGCCAGCAGCATCGAGACTAGCGGGAGCACAGATACGCAGTATTTT.